Listed here is a single T cell receptor beta chain. These data belong to a study of identical twins. The V gene lost 7 bases and the J gene lost 1 base, with 19 bases spanning the gap. CDR1 SEHNR and CDR2 FQNEAQ come from the germline V gene (reference sequence). This CDR3 comprises 16 residues. MiXCR was run by TCRdb on the 5' RACE reads, yielding one entry per CDR3 protein. This sample yields 200,000 to 250,000 distinct CDR3 sequences, of which about 7.5% are seen a single time; 1.9% belongs to the top ten. This same sample was also taken into another study, of yellow fever vaccine responses in identical twins.

This sequence joins TRBV7-9 and TRBJ1-1, with D unresolved. The sequenced sample was memory (CD45RO+) T cells sorted from blood. The receptor was isolated from a woman aged 18-35 years in good health. DNA for the CDR3: TGTGCCAGCACCCACTATTTAAGACTCTCGAACACTGAAGCTTTCTTT. It translates to CASTHYLRLSNTEAFF.